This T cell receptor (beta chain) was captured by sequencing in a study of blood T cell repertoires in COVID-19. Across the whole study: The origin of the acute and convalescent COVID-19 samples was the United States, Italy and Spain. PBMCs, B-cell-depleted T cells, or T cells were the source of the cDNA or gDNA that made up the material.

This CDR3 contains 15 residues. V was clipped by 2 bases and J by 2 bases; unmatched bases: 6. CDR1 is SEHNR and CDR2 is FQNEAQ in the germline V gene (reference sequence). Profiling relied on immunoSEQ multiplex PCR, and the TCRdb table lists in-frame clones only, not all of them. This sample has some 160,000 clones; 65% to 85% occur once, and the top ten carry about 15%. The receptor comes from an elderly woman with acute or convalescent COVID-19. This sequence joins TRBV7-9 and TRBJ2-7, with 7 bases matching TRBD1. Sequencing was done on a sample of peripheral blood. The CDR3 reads CASSLTGERTYEQYF. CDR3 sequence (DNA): TGTGCCAGCAGCTTAACAGGGGAGAGAACCTACGAGCAGTACTTC. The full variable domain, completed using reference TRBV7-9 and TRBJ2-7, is DTGVSQNPRHKITKRGQNVTFRCDPISEHNRLYWYRQTLGQGPEFLTYFQNEAQLEKSRLLSDRFSAERPKGSFSTLEIQRTEQGDSAMYLCASSLTGERTYEQYFGPGTRLTVT.